This T cell receptor (beta chain) was captured by sequencing in a study of neurological immune-mediated disorders. 2 million unsorted PBMCs were stored in RNAlater at -80 °C before RNA extraction. Findings and limits, study-wide: The multiple sclerosis repertoire cluster showed no association with any clinical or MRI feature. The authors stated that larger cohorts are needed.

This clonotype was observed many times. The target antigen is unknown. TCRdb analysed the 5' RACE reads with MiXCR anew, one entry per CDR3 protein. The sample has around 60,000 distinct CDR3 sequences, 3% to 4% seen once. This CDR3 comprises 10 residues. Trimming left V 2 bases short and J 5 bases short, with 2 bases between. Germline CDR1 reads DFQATT; CDR2 reads SNEGSKA (reference sequence). V and J are TRBV20-1 and TRBJ2-3; D ambiguous. This clonotype originated in a woman aged 60-70 years with multiple sclerosis. The sequenced sample was PBMCs. This CDR3 is CSARIDTQYF. For the CDR3, the DNA is TGCAGTGCTAGAATAGATACGCAGTATTTT.